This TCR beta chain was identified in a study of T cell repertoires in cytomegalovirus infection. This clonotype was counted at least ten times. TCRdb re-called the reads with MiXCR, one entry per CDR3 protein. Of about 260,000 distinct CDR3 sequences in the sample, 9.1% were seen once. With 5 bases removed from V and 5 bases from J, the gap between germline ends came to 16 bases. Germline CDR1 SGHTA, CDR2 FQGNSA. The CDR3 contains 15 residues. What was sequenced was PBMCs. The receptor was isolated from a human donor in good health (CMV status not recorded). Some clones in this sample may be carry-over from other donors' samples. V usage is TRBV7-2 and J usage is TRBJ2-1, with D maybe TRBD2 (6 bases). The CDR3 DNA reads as TGTGCCAGCAGCCCGGACTACTCCAATAACAATGAGCAGTTCTTC. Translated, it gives CASSPDYSNNNEQFF.